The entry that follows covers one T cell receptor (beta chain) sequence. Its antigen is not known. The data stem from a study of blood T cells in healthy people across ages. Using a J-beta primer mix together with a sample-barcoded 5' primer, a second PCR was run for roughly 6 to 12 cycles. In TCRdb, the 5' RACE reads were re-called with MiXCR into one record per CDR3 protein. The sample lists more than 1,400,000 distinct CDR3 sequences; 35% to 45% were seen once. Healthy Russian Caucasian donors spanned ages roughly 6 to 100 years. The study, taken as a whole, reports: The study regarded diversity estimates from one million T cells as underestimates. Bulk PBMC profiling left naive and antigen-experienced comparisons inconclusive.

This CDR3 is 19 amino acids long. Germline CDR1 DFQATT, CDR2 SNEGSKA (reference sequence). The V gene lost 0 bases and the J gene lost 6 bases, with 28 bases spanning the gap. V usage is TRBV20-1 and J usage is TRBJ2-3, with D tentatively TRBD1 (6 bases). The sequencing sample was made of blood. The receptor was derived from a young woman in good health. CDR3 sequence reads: CSARDQGNGAPLTEDTQYF. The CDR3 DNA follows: TGCAGTGCTAGAGATCAGGGGAACGGAGCCCCCCTCACGGAGGATACGCAGTATTTT.